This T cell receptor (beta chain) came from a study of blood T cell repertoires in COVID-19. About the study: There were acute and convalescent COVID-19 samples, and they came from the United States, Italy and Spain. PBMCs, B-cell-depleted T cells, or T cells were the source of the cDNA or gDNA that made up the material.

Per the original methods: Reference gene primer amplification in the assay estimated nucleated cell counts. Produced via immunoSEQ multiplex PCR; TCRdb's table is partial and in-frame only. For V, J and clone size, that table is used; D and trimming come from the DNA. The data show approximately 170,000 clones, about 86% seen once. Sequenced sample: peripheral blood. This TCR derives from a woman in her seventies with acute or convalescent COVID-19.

DNA for the CDR3: TGCGCCAGCAGCCAAGAGGTTGAGGGAAACACTGAAGCTTTCTTT. This codes for CASSQEVEGNTEAFF. This chain uses TRBV4-3 with TRBJ1-1; D is uncertain. The CDR3 contains 15 residues. Germline-derived CDR1 and CDR2 are LGHNA and YSLEER. The ends were cut back, 0 bases at V and 2 bases at J, with 10 bases in the middle.